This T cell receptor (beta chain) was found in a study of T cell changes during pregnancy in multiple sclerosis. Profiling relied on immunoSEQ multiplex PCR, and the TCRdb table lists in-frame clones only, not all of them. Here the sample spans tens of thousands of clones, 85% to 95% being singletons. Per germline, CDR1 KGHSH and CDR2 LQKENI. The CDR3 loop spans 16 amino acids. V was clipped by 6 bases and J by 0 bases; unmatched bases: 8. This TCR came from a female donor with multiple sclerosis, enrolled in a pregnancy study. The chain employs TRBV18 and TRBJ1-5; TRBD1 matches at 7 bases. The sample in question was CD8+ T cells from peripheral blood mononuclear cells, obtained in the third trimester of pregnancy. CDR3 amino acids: CASSPGTEHSNQPQHF. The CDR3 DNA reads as TGTGCCAGCTCGCCCGGGACAGAGCATAGCAATCAGCCCCAGCATTTT. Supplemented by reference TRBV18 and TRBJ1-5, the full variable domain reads NAGVMQNPRHLVRRRGQEARLRCSPMKGHSHVYWYRQLPEEGLKFMVYLQKENIIDESGMPKERFSAEFPKEGPSILRIQQVVRGDSAAYFCASSPGTEHSNQPQHFGDGTRLSIL.